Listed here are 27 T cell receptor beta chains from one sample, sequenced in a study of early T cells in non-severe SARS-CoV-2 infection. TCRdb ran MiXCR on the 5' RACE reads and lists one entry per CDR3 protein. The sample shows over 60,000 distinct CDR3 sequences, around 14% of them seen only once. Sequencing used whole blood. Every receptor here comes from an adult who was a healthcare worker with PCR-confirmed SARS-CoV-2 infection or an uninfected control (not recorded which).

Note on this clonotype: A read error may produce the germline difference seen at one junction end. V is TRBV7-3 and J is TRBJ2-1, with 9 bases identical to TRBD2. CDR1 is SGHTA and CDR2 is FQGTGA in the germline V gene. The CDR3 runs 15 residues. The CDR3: CASSLAGGFYIEQFF. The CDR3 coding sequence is TGTGCCAGCAGCTTAGCGGGGGGGTTTTACATTGAGCAGTTCTTC.

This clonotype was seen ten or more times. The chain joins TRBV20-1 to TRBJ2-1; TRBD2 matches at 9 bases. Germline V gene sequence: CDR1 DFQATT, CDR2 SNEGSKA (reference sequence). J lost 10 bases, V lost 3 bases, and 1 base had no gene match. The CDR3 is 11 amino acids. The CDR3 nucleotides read TGCAGTGCTAGGCGGGGGGGCGAGCAGTTCTTC. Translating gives CSARRGGEQFF.

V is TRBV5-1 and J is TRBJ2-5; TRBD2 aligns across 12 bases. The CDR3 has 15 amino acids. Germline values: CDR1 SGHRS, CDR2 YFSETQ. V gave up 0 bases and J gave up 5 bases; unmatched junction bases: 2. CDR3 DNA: TGCGCCAGCAGCTTGGGGACTAGCGGGGCGGAGACCCAGTACTTC. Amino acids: CASSLGTSGAETQYF.

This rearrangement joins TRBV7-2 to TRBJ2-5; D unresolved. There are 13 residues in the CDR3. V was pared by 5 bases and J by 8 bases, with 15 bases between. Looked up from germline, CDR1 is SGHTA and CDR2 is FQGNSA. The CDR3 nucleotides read TGTGCCAGCAGCCCCCTAAGCAGTTCCACCCAGTACTTC. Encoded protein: CASSPLSSSTQYF.

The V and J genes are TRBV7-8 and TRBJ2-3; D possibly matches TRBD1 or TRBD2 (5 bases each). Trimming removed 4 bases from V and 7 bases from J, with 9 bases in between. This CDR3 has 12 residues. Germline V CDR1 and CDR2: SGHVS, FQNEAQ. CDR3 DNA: TGTGCCAGCAGCTGGGGACGGAATACGCAGTATTTT. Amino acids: CASSWGRNTQYF. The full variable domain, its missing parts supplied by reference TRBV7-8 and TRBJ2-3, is GAGVSQSPRYKVAKRGQDVALRCDPISGHVSLFWYQQALGQGPEFLTYFQNEAQLDKSGLPSDRFFAERPEGSVSTLKIQRTQQEDSAVYLCASSWGRNTQYFGPGTRLTVL.

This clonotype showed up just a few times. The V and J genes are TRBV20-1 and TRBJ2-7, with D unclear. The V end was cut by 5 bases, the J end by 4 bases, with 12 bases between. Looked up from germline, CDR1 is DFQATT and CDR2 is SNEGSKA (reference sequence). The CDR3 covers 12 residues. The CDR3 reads CSAAVTEYEQYF. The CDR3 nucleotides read TGCAGTGCTGCCGTTACTGAGTACGAGCAGTACTTC.

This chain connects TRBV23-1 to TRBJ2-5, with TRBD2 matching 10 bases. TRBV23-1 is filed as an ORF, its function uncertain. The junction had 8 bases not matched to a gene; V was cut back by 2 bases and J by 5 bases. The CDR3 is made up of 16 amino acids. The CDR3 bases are TGCGCCAGCAGTCAACTAGCGGGGGAACCACAGGAGACCCAGTACTTC. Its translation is CASSQLAGEPQETQYF.

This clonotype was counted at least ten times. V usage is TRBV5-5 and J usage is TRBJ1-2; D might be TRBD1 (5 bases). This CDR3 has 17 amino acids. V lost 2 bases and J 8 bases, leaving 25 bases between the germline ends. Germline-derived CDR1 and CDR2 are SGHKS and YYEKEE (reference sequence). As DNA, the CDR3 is TGTGCCAGCAGCTTTCACGCCCTCGGGGCCGCCCCTGGGGGCTACACCTTC. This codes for CASSFHALGAAPGGYTF.

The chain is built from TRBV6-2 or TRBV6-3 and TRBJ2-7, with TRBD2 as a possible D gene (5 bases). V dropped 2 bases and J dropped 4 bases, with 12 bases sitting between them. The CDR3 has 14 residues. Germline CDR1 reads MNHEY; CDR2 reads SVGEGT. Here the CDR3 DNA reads TGTGCCAGCAGTTACGTAGGGAGCTCGTACGAGCAGTACTTC. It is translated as CASSYVGSSYEQYF.

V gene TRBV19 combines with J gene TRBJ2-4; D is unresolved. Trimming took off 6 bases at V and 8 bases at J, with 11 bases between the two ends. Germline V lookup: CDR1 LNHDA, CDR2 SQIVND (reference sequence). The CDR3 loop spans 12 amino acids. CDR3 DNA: TGTGCCAGTAGGGATTCTCTACACATTCAGTACTTC. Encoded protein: CASRDSLHIQYF.

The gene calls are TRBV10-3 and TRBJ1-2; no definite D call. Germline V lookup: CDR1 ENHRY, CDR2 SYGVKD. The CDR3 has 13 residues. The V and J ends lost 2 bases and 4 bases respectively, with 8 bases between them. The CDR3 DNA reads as TGTGCCATCAGTGAGAGTCAGTTCTATGGCTACACCTTC. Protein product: CAISESQFYGYTF.

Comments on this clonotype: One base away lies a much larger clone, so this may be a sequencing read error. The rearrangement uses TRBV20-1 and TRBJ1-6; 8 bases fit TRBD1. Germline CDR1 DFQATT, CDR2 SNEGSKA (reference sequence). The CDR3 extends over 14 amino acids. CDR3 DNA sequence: TGCAGTACTAGCCAGGCAGGGGGCTTATCACCCCTCCACTTT. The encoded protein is CSTSQAGGLSPLHF.

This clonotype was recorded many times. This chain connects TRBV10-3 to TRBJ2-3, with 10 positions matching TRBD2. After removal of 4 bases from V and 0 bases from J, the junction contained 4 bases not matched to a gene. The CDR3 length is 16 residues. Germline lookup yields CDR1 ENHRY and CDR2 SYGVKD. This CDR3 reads CAISGASGGSTDTQYF. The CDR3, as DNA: TGTGCCATCAGTGGGGCTAGCGGGGGCAGCACAGATACGCAGTATTTT.

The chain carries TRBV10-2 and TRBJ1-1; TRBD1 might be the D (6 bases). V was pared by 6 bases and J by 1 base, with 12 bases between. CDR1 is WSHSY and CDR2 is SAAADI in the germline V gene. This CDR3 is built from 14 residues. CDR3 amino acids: CASRHRVGNTEAFF. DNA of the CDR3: TGCGCCAGCAGACACAGGGTAGGGAACACTGAAGCTTTCTTT.

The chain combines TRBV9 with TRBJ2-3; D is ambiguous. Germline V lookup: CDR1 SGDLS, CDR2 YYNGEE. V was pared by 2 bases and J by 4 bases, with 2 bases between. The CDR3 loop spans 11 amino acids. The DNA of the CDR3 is TGTGCCAGCAGCGTTGCAGATACGCAGTATTTT. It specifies CASSVADTQYF.

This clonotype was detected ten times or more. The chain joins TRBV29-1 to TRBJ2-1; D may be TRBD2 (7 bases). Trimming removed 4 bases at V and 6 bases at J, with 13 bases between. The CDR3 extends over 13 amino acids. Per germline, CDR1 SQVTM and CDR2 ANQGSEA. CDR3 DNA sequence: TGCAGCGTTGGAGGGGGGGGTTCCAATGAGCAGTTCTTC. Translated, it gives CSVGGGGSNEQFF.

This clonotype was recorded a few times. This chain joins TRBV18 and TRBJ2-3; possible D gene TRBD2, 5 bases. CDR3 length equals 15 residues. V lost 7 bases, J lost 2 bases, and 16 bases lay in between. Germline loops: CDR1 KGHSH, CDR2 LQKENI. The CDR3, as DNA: TGTGCCAGCTGTCGACGGGAACCCGTCACAGATACGCAGTATTTT. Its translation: CASCRREPVTDTQYF.

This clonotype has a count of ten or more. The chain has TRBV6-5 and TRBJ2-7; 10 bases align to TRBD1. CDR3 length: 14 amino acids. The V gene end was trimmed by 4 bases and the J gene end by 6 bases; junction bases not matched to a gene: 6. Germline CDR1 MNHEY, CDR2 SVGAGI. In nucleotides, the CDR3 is TGTGCCAGCAGTTCCCCCGGGACAGGGGTCGAGCAGTACTTC. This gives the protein CASSSPGTGVEQYF.

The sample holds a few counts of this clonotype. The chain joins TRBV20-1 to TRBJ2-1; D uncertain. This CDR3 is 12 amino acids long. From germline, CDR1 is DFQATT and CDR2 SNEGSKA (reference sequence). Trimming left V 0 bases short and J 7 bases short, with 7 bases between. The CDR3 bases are TGCAGTGCTAGAGATCTGTGGAATGAGCAGTTCTTC. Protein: CSARDLWNEQFF.

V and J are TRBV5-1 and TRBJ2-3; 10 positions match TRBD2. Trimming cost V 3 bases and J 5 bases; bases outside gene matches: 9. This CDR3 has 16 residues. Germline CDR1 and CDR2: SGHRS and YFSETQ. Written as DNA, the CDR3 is TGCGCCAGCAGCTACTCTAGCGGGGGACTCGAAGATACGCAGTATTTT. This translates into CASSYSSGGLEDTQYF.

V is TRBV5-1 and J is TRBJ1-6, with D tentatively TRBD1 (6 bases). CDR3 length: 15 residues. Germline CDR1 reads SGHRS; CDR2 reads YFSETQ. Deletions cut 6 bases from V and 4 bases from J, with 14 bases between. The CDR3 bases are TGCGCCAGCACCCTGTCGGGGGCGTATAATTCACCCCTCCACTTT. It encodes CASTLSGAYNSPLHF.

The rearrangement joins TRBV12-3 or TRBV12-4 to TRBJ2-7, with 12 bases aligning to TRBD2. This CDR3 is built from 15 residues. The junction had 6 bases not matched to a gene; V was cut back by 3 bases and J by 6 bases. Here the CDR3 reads CASSLQPGLAGEQYF. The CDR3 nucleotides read TGTGCCAGCAGTTTGCAACCGGGACTAGCGGGCGAGCAGTACTTC.

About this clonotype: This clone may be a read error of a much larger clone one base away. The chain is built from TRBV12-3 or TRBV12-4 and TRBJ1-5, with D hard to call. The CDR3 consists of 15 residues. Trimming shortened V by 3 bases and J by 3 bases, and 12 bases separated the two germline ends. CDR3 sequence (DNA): TGTGCCAGCAGTTTTTGGGCGGTGGACAATCAGCCCCAGCATTTT. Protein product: CASSFWAVDNQPQHF.

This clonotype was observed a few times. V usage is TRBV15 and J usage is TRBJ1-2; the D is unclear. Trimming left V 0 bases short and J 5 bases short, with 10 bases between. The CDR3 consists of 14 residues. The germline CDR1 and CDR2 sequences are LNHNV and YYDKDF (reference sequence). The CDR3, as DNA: TGTGCCACCAGCAGAGATGGTGGCAGGTATGGCTACACCTTC. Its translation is CATSRDGGRYGYTF. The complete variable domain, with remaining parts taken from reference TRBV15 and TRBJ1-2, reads DAMVIQNPRYQVTQFGKPVTLSCSQTLNHNVMYWYQQKSSQAPKLLFHYYDKDFNNEADTPDNFQSRRPNTSFCFLDIRSPGLGDTAMYLCATSRDGGRYGYTFGSGTRLTVV.

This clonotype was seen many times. The CDR3 DNA reads as TGCGCCAGCAGCCAGTCAGCGACAGGGACCTCCTACGAGCAGTACTTC. Encoded protein: CASSQSATGTSYEQYF. This sequence joins TRBV4-3 and TRBJ2-7, with TRBD1 matching 7 bases. This CDR3 is built from 16 residues. Germline trimming cut 3 bases from V and 0 bases from J; bases unmatched to any gene: 8. CDR1 is LGHNA, CDR2 YSLEER, per germline.

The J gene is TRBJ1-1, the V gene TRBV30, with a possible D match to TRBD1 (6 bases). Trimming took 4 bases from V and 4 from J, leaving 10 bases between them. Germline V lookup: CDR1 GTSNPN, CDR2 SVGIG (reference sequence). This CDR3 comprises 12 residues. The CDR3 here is CAWTTGFTEAFF. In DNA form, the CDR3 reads TGTGCCTGGACCACAGGGTTCACTGAAGCTTTCTTT.

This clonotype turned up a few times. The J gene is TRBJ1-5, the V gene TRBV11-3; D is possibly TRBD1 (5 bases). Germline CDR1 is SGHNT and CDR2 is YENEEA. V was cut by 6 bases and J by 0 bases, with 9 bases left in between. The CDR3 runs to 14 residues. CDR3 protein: CASSRQYSNQPQHF. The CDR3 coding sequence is TGTGCCAGCAGTCGACAGTATAGCAATCAGCCCCAGCATTTT. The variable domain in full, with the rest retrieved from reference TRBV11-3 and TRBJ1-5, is EAGVVQSPRYKIIEKKQPVAFWCNPISGHNTLYWYLQNLGQGPELLIRYENEEAVDDSQLPKDRFSAERLKGVDSTLKIQPAELGDSAVYLCASSRQYSNQPQHFGDGTRLSIL.